Each of the 3 T cell receptor beta chains below was sequenced from the same sample in a study of cytomegalovirus exposure and HLA in healthy donors. Primers for the PCR totalled 60 Vbeta and 13 Jbeta. The assay was immunoSEQ multiplex PCR, and TCRdb's table has in-frame clones only and misses some. The sample has more than 90,000 clones. The material sequenced was PBMCs. These receptors all stem from a young man in good health and CMV-seronegative.

This rearrangement joins TRBV4-1 to TRBJ1-1; maybe TRBD1 (5 bases). The CDR3 extends over 16 amino acids. The germline gives CDR1 MGHRA, CDR2 YSYEKL. The germline V and J ends were trimmed by 1 base and 1 base, with 13 bases remaining between them. The CDR3 is CASSQGSNRKNTEAFF. CDR3 in DNA: TGCGCCAGCAGCCAAGGAAGTAACAGGAAGAACACTGAAGCTTTCTTT.

The CDR3 bases are TGTGCTAGTGGTTTGCCACGGGCAGGGGGCTTGGAGACCCAGTACTTC. The encoded protein is CASGLPRAGGLETQYF. The chain carries TRBV12-5 and TRBJ2-5; TRBD1 agrees at 8 bases. Germline loops: CDR1 LGHNT, CDR2 FRNRAP. V was clipped by 2 bases and J by 5 bases; unmatched bases: 10. CDR3 size: 16 residues.

This sequence joins TRBV5-1 and TRBJ1-1; D remains unclear. Deletions cut 4 bases from V and 4 bases from J, with 17 bases between. CDR3 length: 15 residues. The V gene's germline CDR1 is SGHRS and CDR2 YFSETQ. CDR3 coding DNA: TGCGCCAGCAGCCCGGGAGCGGGTGGGAGCACTGAAGCTTTCTTT. Protein product: CASSPGAGGSTEAFF.